A selection of T cell receptor beta chains follows, all from one sample in a study of T cells after yellow fever vaccination. MiXCR was run by TCRdb on the 5' RACE reads, yielding one entry per CDR3 protein. Altogether nearly 300,000 distinct CDR3 sequences are present, 8.7% being singletons, with the ten largest covering around 3.1%. Specimen: CD4+ T cells sorted from PBMCs, collected 5 days after the yellow fever booster vaccination. The receptors originated from a man in his late teens or twenties who received the YFV17D yellow fever vaccine. Both conserved end residues are part of each CDR3. A D gene is named only where the DNA matches it firmly. The listing skips clone size in some rows; elsewhere it reads once, few, many or a size class.

DNA: TGTGCCAGCAGCCAACAAAGAACAGATACGCAGTATTTT
CDR3: CASSQQRTDTQYF
D: -
size: -
V: TRBV4-2
J: TRBJ2-3

DNA: TGTGCCAGCAGCCAAGATCTTCTGGGGGGTTCCTATGGCTACACCTTC
CDR3: CASSQDLLGGSYGYTF
D: -
size: few
V: TRBV4-2
J: TRBJ1-2

DNA: TGTGCCAGCAGCTTGGGTAGCGGAGGTGGAGAGACCCAGTACTTC
CDR3: CASSLGSGGGETQYF
D: -
size: many
V: TRBV5-5
J: TRBJ2-5

DNA: TGTGCCAGCAGCTTACTGATCCGGCTCAACAGGGGCCGACAAAGCTCCTACAATGAGCAGTTCTTC
CDR3: CASSLLIRLNRGRQSSYNEQFF
D: TRBD1
size: -
V: TRBV7-9
J: TRBJ2-1

DNA: TGCAGTGCTAGAGGGGCCGGCAGGGAAAGGGCCGATACGCAGTATTTT
CDR3: CSARGAGRERADTQYF
D: -
size: -
V: TRBV20-1
J: TRBJ2-3

DNA: TGTGCCAGCAGCAGGACTAGCGGAAGCACAGATACGCAGTATTTT
CDR3: CASSRTSGSTDTQYF
D: TRBD2
size: few
V: TRBV3-1
J: TRBJ2-3

DNA: TGTGCCAGCTCACCACGTTACGGGTTCGCAGCTGGAAACACCATATATTTT
CDR3: CASSPRYGFAAGNTIYF
D: -
size: -
V: TRBV18
J: TRBJ1-3

DNA: TGTGCCAGCAGCGTAGCCGGGGGGCAAAGATCTGGGGCCAACGTCCTGACTTTC
CDR3: CASSVAGGQRSGANVLTF
D: -
size: few
V: TRBV9
J: TRBJ2-6

DNA: TGCAGCGTCGGCCTAGCGGGGCGAGGCATTCAGTACTTC
CDR3: CSVGLAGRGIQYF
D: TRBD2
size: -
V: TRBV29-1
J: TRBJ2-4

DNA: TGTGCCAGCAGCCAGGCTAGGACAGGCGCTTTCTTT
CDR3: CASSQARTGAFF
D: TRBD1
size: many
V: TRBV3-1
J: TRBJ1-1

DNA: TGTGCCAGCAGCTACCGGGACAGGGTAAGCGATGAGCAGTTCTTC
CDR3: CASSYRDRVSDEQFF
D: TRBD1
size: few
V: TRBV7-2
J: TRBJ2-1

DNA: TGCAGTGCTAGAGAGGGGGCTTCTGGTGAAAAACTGTTTTTT
CDR3: CSAREGASGEKLFF
D: -
size: few
V: TRBV20-1
J: TRBJ1-4

DNA: TGCGCCAGCAGCCAAGATCCGGGGAACACAGATACGCAGTATTTT
CDR3: CASSQDPGNTDTQYF
D: -
size: few
V: TRBV4-3
J: TRBJ2-3

DNA: TGTGCCAGCAATGTTGCTGGGGGTAAGAGCTCCTACAATGAGCAGTTCTTC
CDR3: CASNVAGGKSSYNEQFF
D: -
size: few
V: TRBV7-2
J: TRBJ2-1

DNA: TGTGCCAGCAGTGAAGGGGTTTCAAGCCACTTT
CDR3: CASSEGVSSHF
D: -
size: many
V: TRBV6-1
J: TRBJ1-1

DNA: TGTGCCAGCAGCCACAGGGGCTCGAACACTGAAGCTTTCTTT
CDR3: CASSHRGSNTEAFF
D: -
size: -
V: TRBV3-1
J: TRBJ1-1

DNA: TGTGCCAGCAGCTTAGGGGACCGGGGGAACACTGAAGCTTTCTTT
CDR3: CASSLGDRGNTEAFF
D: -
size: few
V: TRBV7-9
J: TRBJ1-1

DNA: TGTGCCAGCAGCCCGGCACGGGGGGCAAATGGCTACACCTTC
CDR3: CASSPARGANGYTF
D: -
size: many
V: TRBV5-4
J: TRBJ1-2

DNA: TGCGCCAGCAGCTTGGTGACGGGAACTAATGAAAAACTGTTTTTT
CDR3: CASSLVTGTNEKLFF
D: -
size: few
V: TRBV5-1
J: TRBJ1-4

DNA: TGTGCCAGCAGTTACTTGGGGTGGGACAATGAGCAGTTCTTC
CDR3: CASSYLGWDNEQFF
D: -
size: few
V: TRBV6-2/TRBV6-3
J: TRBJ2-1

DNA: TGCAGTGCTAGAGAGGCCGGGGTTTACGAGCAGTACTTC
CDR3: CSAREAGVYEQYF
D: -
size: few
V: TRBV20-1
J: TRBJ2-7

DNA: TGTGCCAGCTCACCACTTAAAGGAGGCACAGATACGCAGTATTTT
CDR3: CASSPLKGGTDTQYF
D: -
size: few
V: TRBV18
J: TRBJ2-3

DNA: TGTGCCAGCAGTCCAAGGAGCTCCTATAATTCACCCCTCCACTTT
CDR3: CASSPRSSYNSPLHF
D: -
size: many
V: TRBV6-5
J: TRBJ1-6

DNA: TGTGCCAGCCGCCAGGCCGACAGGAGAGTTTCACCCCTCCACTTT
CDR3: CASRQADRRVSPLHF
D: -
size: few
V: TRBV6-4
J: TRBJ1-6

DNA: TGCAGCGTTGAGGGGTACACTGAAGCTTTCTTT
CDR3: CSVEGYTEAFF
D: -
size: many
V: TRBV29-1
J: TRBJ1-1

DNA: TGTGCCAGCAGCCAAGATCTTCAGAGGCAATACTTC
CDR3: CASSQDLQRQYF
D: -
size: -
V: TRBV4-2
J: TRBJ2-7

DNA: TGTGCCAGCACCCATTGGGGGGGCTCCTACGAGCAGTACTTC
CDR3: CASTHWGGSYEQYF
D: TRBD2
size: few
V: TRBV27
J: TRBJ2-7

DNA: TGTGCCAGTAGTCCTTCTCCCTGGGGTGGAAGGGCGAATGGCTACACCTTC
CDR3: CASSPSPWGGRANGYTF
D: -
size: -
V: TRBV19
J: TRBJ1-2

DNA: TGTGCCATCCAGGGCTCTGGAAACACCATATATTTT
CDR3: CAIQGSGNTIYF
D: -
size: many
V: TRBV10-3
J: TRBJ1-3

DNA: TGTGCCAGCAGTTACTCGGTAACAGGGGGTTCACCCCTCCACTTT
CDR3: CASSYSVTGGSPLHF
D: TRBD1
size: -
V: TRBV6-5
J: TRBJ1-6

DNA: TGTGCCAGCAGTCGCCCGACTGCTCGGCGGGCTACGCAGTATTTT
CDR3: CASSRPTARRATQYF
D: -
size: -
V: TRBV6-2/TRBV6-3
J: TRBJ2-3

DNA: TGTGCCAGCAGCAAAACCCCCGGGACAACGAACACCGGGGAGCTGTTTTTT
CDR3: CASSKTPGTTNTGELFF
D: -
size: once
V: TRBV7-8
J: TRBJ2-2

DNA: TGTGCCAGCGGGCCGGACCTTGTCCCCAATCAGCCCCAGCATTTT
CDR3: CASGPDLVPNQPQHF
D: -
size: -
V: TRBV2
J: TRBJ1-5

DNA: TGTGCCAGCAGCTCAGACGCGGGGGATACGCAGTATTTT
CDR3: CASSSDAGDTQYF
D: -
size: few
V: TRBV11-2
J: TRBJ2-3

DNA: TGCAGTGCTAGAGATCAGGTCTATTCAGGGAATTCACCCCTCCACTTT
CDR3: CSARDQVYSGNSPLHF
D: -
size: -
V: TRBV20-1
J: TRBJ1-6

DNA: TGTGCCAGCAGTCCTCCCCCAGGGGAGACCCAGTACTTC
CDR3: CASSPPPGETQYF
D: -
size: many
V: TRBV6-6
J: TRBJ2-5

DNA: TGTGCCAGCTCCCGACGGAATGAAAAACTGTTTTTT
CDR3: CASSRRNEKLFF
D: -
size: -
V: TRBV18
J: TRBJ1-4

DNA: TGTGCCAGCAGCCAACCGACGGGCTCCTATAATTCACCCCTCCACTTT
CDR3: CASSQPTGSYNSPLHF
D: -
size: -
V: TRBV11-1
J: TRBJ1-6

DNA: TGTGCCAGCAGCGCCGCGCTCTACAATGAGCAGTTCTTC
CDR3: CASSAALYNEQFF
D: -
size: few
V: TRBV11-2
J: TRBJ2-1

DNA: TGTGCCAGCAGCTTGGACTATCAAGAGACCCAGTACTTC
CDR3: CASSLDYQETQYF
D: -
size: many
V: TRBV7-3
J: TRBJ2-5

DNA: TGTGCCAGCAGCTCCACTGAGGGACCCACAGATACGCAGTATTTT
CDR3: CASSSTEGPTDTQYF
D: -
size: -
V: TRBV7-8
J: TRBJ2-3

DNA: TGTGCCAGCTCACCAACTCAGGTGACCGGGGAGCTGTTTTTT
CDR3: CASSPTQVTGELFF
D: -
size: few
V: TRBV18
J: TRBJ2-2

DNA: TGTGCCAGCAGCTTAGGCAGGAACACTGAAGCTTTCTTT
CDR3: CASSLGRNTEAFF
D: -
size: many
V: TRBV11-2
J: TRBJ1-1

DNA: TGCGCCAGCAGCTTGGGCCCGATTCAGGGAGGCTACACCTTC
CDR3: CASSLGPIQGGYTF
D: -
size: -
V: TRBV5-1
J: TRBJ1-2

DNA: TGTGCCAGCAGCTTATCCAGGACAGATACGCAGTATTTT
CDR3: CASSLSRTDTQYF
D: -
size: few
V: TRBV7-3
J: TRBJ2-3

DNA: TGTGCCAGCAGCGAACAGGGGCACTCACCCCTCCACTTT
CDR3: CASSEQGHSPLHF
D: TRBD1
size: -
V: TRBV7-2
J: TRBJ1-6